These 3 T cell receptor beta chains originate from one sample sequenced in a study of OX40 agonist ivuxolimab in advanced cancers. Profiling relied on immunoSEQ multiplex PCR, and the TCRdb table lists in-frame clones only, not all of them. Counted here are under 150,000 clones, 75% to 90% occurring once; the ten biggest clones make up around 0.53%. The source was CD4+ or CD8+ T cells sorted from blood, collected in a trial of the OX40 agonist ivuxolimab. The receptors stem from an adult with an advanced solid tumor such as melanoma, head and neck, liver or kidney cancer.

The chain is built from TRBV30 and TRBJ1-5, with no clear D. Looked up from germline, CDR1 is GTSNPN and CDR2 is SVGIG (reference sequence). Trimming removed 2 bases from V and 2 bases from J, with 10 bases in between. The CDR3 totals 14 residues. Here the CDR3 reads CAWSPGGGNQPQHF. The CDR3 DNA reads as TGTGCCTGGAGTCCCGGAGGCGGCAATCAGCCCCAGCATTTT.

V and J are TRBV7-9 and TRBJ1-1, with a possible D match to TRBD1 (5 bases). Germline V gene sequence: CDR1 SEHNR, CDR2 FQNEAQ (reference sequence). V shed 5 bases and J shed 11 bases, with 18 bases lying between them. The CDR3 length is 13 residues. CDR3 nucleotide sequence: TGTGCCAGCAGCCCCGGGGGAGTTTTGGTCGCTTTCTTT. Its protein product is CASSPGGVLVAFF. Using reference TRBV7-9 and TRBJ1-1 for the parts outside the CDR3, the full variable domain is DTGVSQNPRHKITKRGQNVTFRCDPISEHNRLYWYRQTLGQGPEFLTYFQNEAQLEKSRLLSDRFSAERPKGSFSTLEIQRTEQGDSAMYLCASSPGGVLVAFFGQGTRLTVV.

The chain links TRBV19 to TRBJ1-2; TRBD1 agrees at 9 bases. V dropped 5 bases and J dropped 7; count of bases not matched to a gene: 8. Germline CDR1 and CDR2: LNHDA and SQIVND (reference sequence). This CDR3 spans 14 amino acids. The CDR3 DNA reads TGTGCCAGTAGTGATCCCGGGACAGGGTTTGGCTACACCTTC. It is translated as CASSDPGTGFGYTF.